The 15 T cell receptor beta chains below all came from one sample that was sequenced in a study of blood T cells in healthy people across ages. A second about 7 to 12 cycle PCR used barcoded and J-beta primers. MiXCR, run by TCRdb on the 5' RACE reads, gives a single entry per CDR3 protein. The data show 850,000 to 1,300,000 distinct CDR3 sequences, 40% to 45% seen once. The sequencing sample was made of blood. Receptor source: a woman aged 60-75 years in good health.

This clonotype came up a few times. The chain recombines TRBV27 with TRBJ2-7, with 8 bases aligning to TRBD1. Germline CDR1 MNHEY, CDR2 SMNVEV (reference sequence). The CDR3 loop spans 16 amino acids. V gave up 7 bases and J gave up 2 bases; unmatched junction bases: 13. The CDR3 region is CASTPGQVFLPYEQYF. The CDR3 DNA reads as TGTGCCAGCACCCCGGGACAGGTTTTTCTTCCCTACGAGCAGTACTTC.

This clonotype showed up just a few times. V gene TRBV6-2 or TRBV6-3 combines with J gene TRBJ2-3; tentatively, D is TRBD2 (5 bases). Looked up from germline, CDR1 is MNHEY and CDR2 is SVGEGT. V was pared by 0 bases and J by 8 bases, with 12 bases between. This CDR3 region has 14 residues. The CDR3 DNA reads TGTGCCAGCAGTTACTCGAGGGTAGAAACTACGCAGTATTTT. It encodes CASSYSRVETTQYF.

The CDR3 is CATSLTRGSYEQYF. The CDR3 DNA follows: TGTGCCACCAGCCTTACCCGGGGCAGCTACGAGCAGTACTTC. The J gene is TRBJ2-5, the V gene TRBV15; possibly TRBD1 or TRBD2 for D (5 bases each). With the DNA end fitting TRBJ2-7 better, the J assignment may be wrong. The CDR3 is 14 residues long. In germline, CDR1 is LNHNV, CDR2 YYDKDF (reference sequence).

This clonotype showed up just a few times. This chain connects TRBV11-1 to TRBJ2-1; 10 nucleotides match TRBD2. In germline, CDR1 is SGHAT, CDR2 FQDESV (reference sequence). Germline trimming cut 2 bases from V and 10 bases from J; bases unmatched to any gene: 5. This CDR3 region has 14 residues. The CDR3 spells CASSLSLAGGEQFF. The CDR3 nucleotides read TGTGCCAGCAGCTTAAGCTTAGCGGGGGGAGAGCAGTTCTTC. The full variable domain, rest sourced from reference TRBV11-1 and TRBJ2-1, is EAEVAQSPRYKITEKSQAVAFWCDPISGHATLYWYRQILGQGPELLVQFQDESVVDDSQLPKDRFSAERLKGVDSTLKIQPAELGDSAMYLCASSLSLAGGEQFFGPGTRLTVL.

This clonotype came up a few times. The chain recombines TRBV2 with TRBJ2-7; tentative D call: TRBD2 (5 bases). The germline V and J ends were trimmed by 1 base and 6 bases, with 13 bases remaining between them. Germline V gene lookup returns CDR1 SNHLY and CDR2 FYNNEI. The CDR3 covers 14 residues. The CDR3 region is CASSEDSGLIEQYF. The CDR3 DNA reads as TGTGCCAGCAGTGAAGATTCTGGACTTATCGAGCAGTACTTC.

Notes on this clonotype: A read error may be the cause here, since a much bigger clone is one base away. CDR3 coding DNA: TGCAGCGTTGCCCAGGACAATGAGCAGTTCTTC. Its protein is CSVAQDNEQFF. The chain uses TRBV29-1 and TRBJ2-1; unclear D gene. The germline CDR1 and CDR2 sequences are SQVTM and ANQGSEA. V lost 4 bases and J lost 5, with 6 bases in between. The CDR3 contains 11 residues.

V is TRBV27 and J is TRBJ2-5; D possibly corresponds to TRBD1 (6 bases). TRBJ2-7 explains the end of the DNA better; the J call may be wrong. The CDR3 is 14 amino acids. In germline, CDR1 is MNHEY, CDR2 SMNVEV (reference sequence). The CDR3, as DNA: TGTGCCAGCAGTTTATCGAGGGACACCTACGAGCAGTACTTC. The encoded protein is CASSLSRDTYEQYF.

DNA for the CDR3: TGTGCCAGCAGTTACCTTAGGGGACTGATGAACACTGAAGCTTTCTTT. Translated, it gives CASSYLRGLMNTEAFF. The chain couples TRBV6-5 to TRBJ1-1; weak D call: TRBD1 (5 bases). CDR3 size: 16 residues. The V and J ends lost 2 bases and 0 bases respectively, with 13 bases between them. In germline, CDR1 is MNHEY, CDR2 SVGAGI.

The V and J genes are TRBV10-3 and TRBJ2-1; 7 bases fit TRBD2. The germline gives CDR1 ENHRY, CDR2 SYGVKD. The length of the CDR3 is 14 residues. V lost 3 bases and J lost 4; bases outside the gene matches: 3. Here the CDR3 DNA reads TGTGCCATCAGTGATGCCGGGGGGTACAATGAGCAGTTCTTC. Amino acid sequence: CAISDAGGYNEQFF.

The genes are TRBV20-1 and TRBJ1-1; D remains ambiguous. Germline V gene sequence: CDR1 DFQATT, CDR2 SNEGSKA (reference sequence). The CDR3 is 15 residues long. Trimming stripped 1 base from V and 1 base from J, with 13 bases between. The CDR3 region is CSARVRGRQNTEAFF. The CDR3 nucleotides are TGCAGTGCTAGAGTCCGAGGGCGGCAGAACACTGAAGCTTTCTTT.

Worth noting for this clonotype: A much larger clone lies one base from this, so it may be a read error. The chain couples TRBV20-1 to TRBJ1-2, with 7 bases lining up with TRBD1. The CDR3 loop spans 13 amino acids. Germline V gene sequence: CDR1 DFQATT, CDR2 SNEGSKA (reference sequence). J was trimmed by 0 bases and V by 6 bases; bases with no gene match: 4. The CDR3 loop is CSARQGSNYGYTF. The CDR3 coding sequence is TGCAGTGCGAGACAGGGATCTAACTATGGCTACACCTTC.

This clonotype was seen a handful of times. V is TRBV29-1 and J is TRBJ2-1; D ambiguous. V lost 4 bases and J lost 2, with 15 bases in between. The CDR3 contains 15 residues. Germline values: CDR1 SQVTM, CDR2 ANQGSEA. This chain's CDR3 is CSVAPTASAYNEQFF. In DNA, the CDR3 is TGCAGCGTTGCCCCCACCGCCTCCGCCTACAATGAGCAGTTCTTC.

V is TRBV10-3 and J is TRBJ2-3, with 8 nucleotides matching TRBD2. Per germline, CDR1 ENHRY and CDR2 SYGVKD. V was clipped by 4 bases and J by 2 bases; unmatched bases: 8. CDR3 size: 16 residues. The CDR3 is CAISATGTSYTDTQYF. DNA for the CDR3: TGTGCCATCAGTGCTACCGGGACTAGTTACACAGATACGCAGTATTTT.

In this sample, this clonotype turned up many times. The chain carries TRBV20-1 and TRBJ1-4; 10 nucleotides match TRBD1. The CDR3 length is 15 residues. Per germline, CDR1 DFQATT and CDR2 SNEGSKA (reference sequence). V lost 0 bases to trimming and J lost 8 bases; unmatched junction nucleotides: 6. The DNA for the CDR3 is TGCAGTGCTAGAGATCTGGGACAGGGGATGGAAAAACTGTTTTTT. As protein: CSARDLGQGMEKLFF.

This clonotype was counted at least ten times. The chain is built from TRBV5-1 and TRBJ2-7; 8 bases fit TRBD2. This CDR3 has 14 residues. Germline CDR1 and CDR2: SGHRS and YFSETQ. The V segment lost 5 bases and the J segment 3 bases; nucleotides outside the gene matches: 7. The CDR3 is CASRQGLGGYEQYF. In DNA, the CDR3 is TGCGCCAGCAGACAGGGACTAGGGGGCTACGAGCAGTACTTC.